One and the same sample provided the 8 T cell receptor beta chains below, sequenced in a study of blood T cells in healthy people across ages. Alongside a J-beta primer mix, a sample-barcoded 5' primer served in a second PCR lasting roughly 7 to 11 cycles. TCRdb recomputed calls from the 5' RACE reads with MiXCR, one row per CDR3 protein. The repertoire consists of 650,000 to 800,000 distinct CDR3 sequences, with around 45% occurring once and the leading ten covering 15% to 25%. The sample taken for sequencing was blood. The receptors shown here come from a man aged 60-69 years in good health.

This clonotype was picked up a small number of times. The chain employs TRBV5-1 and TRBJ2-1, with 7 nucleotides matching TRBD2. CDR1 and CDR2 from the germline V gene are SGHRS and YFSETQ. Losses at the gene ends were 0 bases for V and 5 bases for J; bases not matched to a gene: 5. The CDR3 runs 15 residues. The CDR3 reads CASSLGRGVNNEQFF. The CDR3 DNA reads TGCGCCAGCAGCTTGGGTCGGGGGGTCAACAATGAGCAGTTCTTC.

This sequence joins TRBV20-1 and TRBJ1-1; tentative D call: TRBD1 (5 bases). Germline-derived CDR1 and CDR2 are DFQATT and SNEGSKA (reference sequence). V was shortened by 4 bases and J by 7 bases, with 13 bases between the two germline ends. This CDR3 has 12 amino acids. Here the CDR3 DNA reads TGCAGTGCTAACCCTGGGGGGAATGAAGCTTTCTTT. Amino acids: CSANPGGNEAFF.

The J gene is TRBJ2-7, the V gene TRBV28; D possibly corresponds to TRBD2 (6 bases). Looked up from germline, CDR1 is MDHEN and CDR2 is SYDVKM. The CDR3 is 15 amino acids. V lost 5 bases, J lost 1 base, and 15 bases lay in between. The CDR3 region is CASSADERVSYEQYF. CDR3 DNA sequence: TGTGCCAGCAGTGCTGACGAGCGGGTTTCCTACGAGCAGTACTTC.

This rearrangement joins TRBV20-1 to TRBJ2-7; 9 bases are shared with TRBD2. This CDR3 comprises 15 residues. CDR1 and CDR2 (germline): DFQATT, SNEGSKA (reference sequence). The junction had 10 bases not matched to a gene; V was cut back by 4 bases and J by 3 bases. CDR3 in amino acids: CSAITSGLANYEQYF. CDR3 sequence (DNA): TGCAGTGCTATCACTAGCGGGCTCGCAAACTACGAGCAGTACTTC.

The CDR3 protein is CASSWDTYYEQYF. CDR3 bases: TGTGCCAGCAGTTGGGACACTTACTACGAGCAGTACTTC. The chain employs TRBV2 and TRBJ2-7; possible D gene TRBD1, 6 bases. V gave up 5 bases and J gave up 3 bases, with 11 bases separating them. The germline V gene has CDR1 SNHLY and CDR2 FYNNEI. This CDR3 spans 13 amino acids.

The CDR3 sequence: CASSLALAGDNEQFF. CDR3 bases: TGCGCCAGCAGCTTGGCTCTAGCGGGGGACAATGAGCAGTTCTTC. The rearrangement links TRBV5-1 to TRBJ2-1; 10 positions agree with TRBD2. This CDR3 has 15 residues. Trimming removed 0 bases from V and 5 bases from J; junction bases left unmatched: 2. The germline V gene encodes CDR1 SGHRS and CDR2 YFSETQ.

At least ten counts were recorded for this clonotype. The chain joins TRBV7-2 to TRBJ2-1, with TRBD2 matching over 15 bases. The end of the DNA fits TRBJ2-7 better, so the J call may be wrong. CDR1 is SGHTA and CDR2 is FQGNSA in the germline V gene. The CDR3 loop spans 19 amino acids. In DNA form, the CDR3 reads TGTGCCAGCAGCACTCCCGGGACTAGCGGGGGGTTGACCTACAATGAGCAGTACTTC. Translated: CASSTPGTSGGLTYNEQYF.

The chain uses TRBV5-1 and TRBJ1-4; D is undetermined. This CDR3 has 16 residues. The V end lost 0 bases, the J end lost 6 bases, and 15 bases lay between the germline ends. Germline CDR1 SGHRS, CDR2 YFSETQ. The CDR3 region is CASSLAVRPSDEKLFF. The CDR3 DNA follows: TGCGCCAGCAGCTTGGCGGTCCGGCCGTCTGATGAAAAACTGTTTTTT.